Listed here are 19 T cell receptor beta chains from one sample, sequenced in a study of radiotherapy plus CTLA-4 blockade in lung cancer. Assay used: immunoSEQ multiplex PCR; TCRdb lists only in-frame clones, some missing. The sample carries tens of thousands of clones, about 88% recorded once. Sequences were derived from peripheral blood, sampled from a patient treated with radiotherapy plus ipilimumab. These receptors were taken from a human donor with non-small cell lung cancer whose response to radiotherapy plus ipilimumab could not be evaluated.

The chain has TRBV30 and TRBJ2-1; 8 bases are a match to TRBD2. The CDR3 contains 15 residues. Germline loops: CDR1 GTSNPN, CDR2 SVGIG (reference sequence). J gave up 10 bases and V 0 bases, and 11 bases lay outside the gene matches. CDR3 residues: CAWSVGAGELREQFF. The CDR3 DNA sequence: TGTGCCTGGAGTGTAGGAGCGGGAGAGCTCCGGGAGCAGTTCTTC.

The chain recombines TRBV28 with TRBJ2-5, with 7 bases matching TRBD1. Germline V gene lookup returns CDR1 MDHEN and CDR2 SYDVKM. V was pared by 0 bases and J by 2 bases, with 3 bases of the junction left unmatched. CDR3 length: 15 amino acids. CDR3 sequence: CASSLWGRGQETQYF. The CDR3 DNA is TGTGCCAGCAGTTTATGGGGCAGGGGGCAAGAGACCCAGTACTTC. The full variable domain, completed using reference TRBV28 and TRBJ2-5, is DVKVTQSSRYLVKRTGEKVFLECVQDMDHENMFWYRQDPGLGLRLIYFSYDVKMKEKGDIPEGYSVSREKKERFSLILESASTNQTSMYLCASSLWGRGQETQYFGPGTRLLVL.

This chain uses TRBV7-9 with TRBJ2-1; maybe TRBD1 (6 bases). The CDR3 totals 14 residues. Germline assignment: CDR1 SEHNR and CDR2 FQNEAQ (reference sequence). V was cut by 6 bases and J by 6 bases, with 15 bases left in between. In nucleotides, the CDR3 is TGTGCCAGCAGGATTGACAGGCGGGTCAATGAGCAGTTCTTC. Its translation is CASRIDRRVNEQFF. Full variable domain (outside the CDR3, taken from reference TRBV7-9 and TRBJ2-1): DTGVSQNPRHKITKRGQNVTFRCDPISEHNRLYWYRQTLGQGPEFLTYFQNEAQLEKSRLLSDRFSAERPKGSFSTLEIQRTEQGDSAMYLCASRIDRRVNEQFFGPGTRLTVL.

The chain joins TRBV6-1 to TRBJ1-2; 8 nucleotides line up with TRBD1. The CDR3 sequence is 13 residues long. Unmatched junction bases numbered 6, after V lost 6 bases and J lost 6 bases. Germline loops: CDR1 MNHNS, CDR2 SASEGT. CDR3 DNA sequence: TGTGCCAGCAGCCAACAGGGGGGTGATGGCTACACCTTC. Encoded protein: CASSQQGGDGYTF.

This chain links TRBV28 with TRBJ1-5; TRBD1 might be the D (5 bases). CDR3 size: 15 residues. Trimming pared 5 bases from V and 7 bases from J, leaving 18 bases between. The germline gives CDR1 MDHEN, CDR2 SYDVKM. The CDR3 region has the DNA TGTGCCAGCAGTAGCCAGGGTGTACGGAACCAGCCCCAGCATTTT. It yields the protein CASSSQGVRNQPQHF.

The chain joins TRBV7-9 to TRBJ1-3; D is unresolved. V was shortened by 3 bases and J by 2 bases, with 8 bases between the two germline ends. The germline gives CDR1 SEHNR, CDR2 FQNEAQ (reference sequence). This CDR3 region has 14 residues. The CDR3 protein is CASSFPGAGNTIYF. The CDR3 nucleotides are TGTGCCAGCAGCTTCCCCGGAGCTGGAAACACCATATATTTT.

This clone was observed a few times. The V and J genes are TRBV4-3 and TRBJ2-5; D is perhaps TRBD1 (6 bases). Germline values: CDR1 LGHNA, CDR2 YSLEER. V was cut by 1 base and J by 1 base, with 13 bases left in between. CDR3 size: 16 residues. The CDR3 here is CASSQGITGSQETQYF. In nucleotides, the CDR3 is TGCGCCAGCAGCCAAGGGATAACAGGGAGCCAAGAGACCCAGTACTTC.

This chain uses TRBV29-1 with TRBJ1-1; tentatively, D is TRBD1 (5 bases). The germline V gene encodes CDR1 SQVTM and CDR2 ANQGSEA. CDR3 length: 12 residues. The V gene lost 5 bases and the J gene lost 4 bases, with 11 bases spanning the gap. The DNA for the CDR3 is TGCAGCGTTATGCAGGGCTCCACTGAAGCTTTCTTT. Amino acid sequence: CSVMQGSTEAFF. Full variable domain (missing parts from reference TRBV29-1 and TRBJ1-1): SAVISQKPSRDICQRGTSLTIQCQVDSQVTMMFWYRQQPGQSLTLIATANQGSEATYESGFVIDKFPISRPNLTFSTLTVSNMSPEDSSIYLCSVMQGSTEAFFGQGTRLTVV.

This chain uses TRBV28 with TRBJ2-7, with 9 bases aligning to TRBD1. Germline values: CDR1 MDHEN, CDR2 SYDVKM. V dropped 1 base and J dropped 2; count of bases not matched to a gene: 9. The CDR3 spans 17 residues. The CDR3 reads CASSLFSWGTGTYEQYF. In nucleotides, the CDR3 is TGTGCCAGCAGTTTATTCTCATGGGGGACAGGGACCTACGAGCAGTACTTC.

The V and J genes are TRBV7-9 and TRBJ2-5; D may be TRBD2 (6 bases). Trimming stripped 6 bases from V and 4 bases from J, with 18 bases between. This CDR3 comprises 15 residues. Germline V lookup: CDR1 SEHNR, CDR2 FQNEAQ (reference sequence). CDR3 in amino acids: CASSPPGSEGETQYF. The CDR3 bases are TGTGCCAGCAGTCCGCCCGGGAGTGAAGGAGAGACCCAGTACTTC. The full variable domain, its missing parts supplied by reference TRBV7-9 and TRBJ2-5, is DTGVSQNPRHKITKRGQNVTFRCDPISEHNRLYWYRQTLGQGPEFLTYFQNEAQLEKSRLLSDRFSAERPKGSFSTLEIQRTEQGDSAMYLCASSPPGSEGETQYFGPGTRLLVL.

This chain uses TRBV7-9 with TRBJ2-3; D gene ambiguous. CDR1 and CDR2 (germline): SEHNR, FQNEAQ (reference sequence). The CDR3 is 14 residues long. The V end lost 5 bases, the J end lost 0 bases, and 9 bases lay between the germline ends. The DNA of the CDR3 is TGTGCCAGCAGCCAAAGCACTAGCACAGATACGCAGTATTTT. Translating it yields CASSQSTSTDTQYF. Variable domain in full (rest from reference TRBV7-9 and TRBJ2-3): DTGVSQNPRHKITKRGQNVTFRCDPISEHNRLYWYRQTLGQGPEFLTYFQNEAQLEKSRLLSDRFSAERPKGSFSTLEIQRTEQGDSAMYLCASSQSTSTDTQYFGPGTRLTVL.

There are a few counts of this clone. The J gene is TRBJ1-2, the V gene TRBV19, with D possibly being TRBD1 (6 bases). The V gene lost 3 bases and the J gene lost 7 bases, with 15 bases spanning the gap. The germline CDR1 and CDR2 sequences are LNHDA and SQIVND (reference sequence). The CDR3 loop spans 14 amino acids. The CDR3 here is CASSIAQGSGGYTF. The CDR3, as DNA: TGTGCCAGTAGTATCGCACAGGGAAGCGGTGGCTACACCTTC.

This sequence joins TRBV6-5 and TRBJ1-1, with D possibly being TRBD1 (6 bases). V lost 2 bases and J lost 3, with 16 bases in between. The CDR3 length is 16 residues. From germline, CDR1 is MNHEY and CDR2 SVGAGI. This CDR3 reads CASSYEDSSLYTEAFF. CDR3 bases: TGTGCCAGCAGTTACGAGGACAGCAGTTTGTACACTGAAGCTTTCTTT.

There are a few counts of this clone. The CDR3 bases are TGTGCCAGCAGCCCACACGGGGGACAGCGCGGGACCCAGTACTTC. Amino acid sequence: CASSPHGGQRGTQYF. The genes are TRBV28 and TRBJ2-5; tentatively, D is TRBD1 (7 bases). Germline-derived CDR1 and CDR2 are MDHEN and SYDVKM. There are 15 residues in the CDR3. V was cut by 6 bases and J by 7 bases, with 21 bases left in between.

J is TRBJ2-7 and V is TRBV7-2; D not certain. Trimming shortened V by 0 bases and J by 0 bases, and 12 bases separated the two germline ends. The germline V gene has CDR1 SGHTA and CDR2 FQGNSA. The CDR3 is 16 amino acids. Here the CDR3 DNA reads TGTGCCAGCAGCTTAGCCGGATTGGGCAGCTCCTACGAGCAGTACTTC. Encoded protein: CASSLAGLGSSYEQYF.

V and J are TRBV2 and TRBJ2-5, with TRBD2 matching over 9 bases. Germline V gives CDR1 SNHLY, CDR2 FYNNEI. This CDR3 is built from 14 residues. V trimming: 7 bases; J trimming: 1 base; junction bases outside the gene matches: 4. CDR3: CASTRLAVQETQYF. CDR3 sequence (DNA): TGTGCCAGCACCAGACTAGCGGTCCAAGAGACCCAGTACTTC.

This sequence joins TRBV10-3 and TRBJ1-6; 8 nucleotides agree with TRBD1. After removal of 10 bases from V and 2 bases from J, the junction contained 4 bases not matched to a gene. In germline, CDR1 is ENHRY, CDR2 SYGVKD. CDR3 size: 14 residues. The CDR3 region is CASGQGPYNSPLHF. In DNA form, the CDR3 reads TGTGCCAGCGGACAGGGCCCCTATAATTCACCCCTCCACTTT.

The chain links TRBV27 to TRBJ2-2; 8 nucleotides line up with TRBD2. This CDR3 comprises 15 residues. J lost 4 bases, V lost 5 bases, and 6 bases had no gene match. Germline values: CDR1 MNHEY, CDR2 SMNVEV (reference sequence). The CDR3 DNA reads TGTGCCAGCAGTCGGGATCGGGGGGGCACCGGGGAGCTGTTTTTT. This gives the protein CASSRDRGGTGELFF.

The chain combines TRBV9 with TRBJ1-2, with TRBD1 as a possible D gene (6 bases). Deletions cut 3 bases from V and 1 base from J, with 13 bases between. CDR1 and CDR2 (germline): SGDLS, YYNGEE. This CDR3 spans 15 amino acids. The CDR3 sequence is CASSAPGVVNYGYTF. The CDR3 DNA reads as TGTGCCAGCAGCGCCCCAGGGGTTGTTAACTATGGCTACACCTTC.